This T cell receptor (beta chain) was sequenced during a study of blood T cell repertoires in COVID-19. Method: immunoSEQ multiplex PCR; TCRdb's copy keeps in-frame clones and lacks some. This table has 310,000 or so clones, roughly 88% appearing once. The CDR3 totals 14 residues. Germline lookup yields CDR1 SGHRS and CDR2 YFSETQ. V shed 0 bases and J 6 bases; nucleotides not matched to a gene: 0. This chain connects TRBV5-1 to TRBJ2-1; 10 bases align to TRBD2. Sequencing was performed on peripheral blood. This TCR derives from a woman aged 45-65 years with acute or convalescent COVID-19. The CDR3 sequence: CASSLGTSGNEQFF. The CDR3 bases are TGCGCCAGCAGCTTGGGGACTAGCGGCAATGAGCAGTTCTTC.